This TCR beta chain was sequenced for a study of cytomegalovirus exposure and HLA in healthy donors. Study as a whole: The roughly 670 first-cohort repertoires shared a platform with the roughly 110 validation repertoires, as reported in a later analysis.

Study conclusions and caveats: The classifier was said to identify cytomegalovirus status with high specificity and sensitivity. According to a subsequent analysis, TCR clusters identified in the first cohort showed a tendency to co-occur across the roughly 130 validation repertoires.

The V gene's germline CDR1 is MNHEY and CDR2 SVGAGI. The CDR3 length is 14 residues. Trimming removed 5 bases at V and 1 base at J, with 11 bases between. Points on this clone: Its antigen remains unidentified.

Repertoires were generated with immunoSEQ multiplex PCR, while TCRdb's copy carries only in-frame clones and drops some. The sample gives roughly 100,000 clones, over 85% of which show up once; roughly 0.9% is in the top ten. Sequencing was carried out using PBMCs. This receptor was obtained from a young woman in good health and CMV-seronegative. The gene calls are TRBV6-5 and TRBJ1-1; D unclear. The CDR3 spells CASSLGRRNTEAFF. The CDR3 region has the DNA TGTGCCAGCAGTCTAGGGAGGAGGAACACTGAAGCTTTCTTT.